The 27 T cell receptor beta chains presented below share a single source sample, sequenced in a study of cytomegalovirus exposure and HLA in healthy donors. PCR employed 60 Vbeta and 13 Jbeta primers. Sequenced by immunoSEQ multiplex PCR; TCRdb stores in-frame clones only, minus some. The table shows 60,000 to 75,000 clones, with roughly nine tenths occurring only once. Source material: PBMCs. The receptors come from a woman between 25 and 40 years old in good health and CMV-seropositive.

CDR3 region: CASKRGYEQYF. DNA of the CDR3: TGTGCCAGTAAAAGGGGCTACGAGCAGTACTTC. The chain uses TRBV28 and TRBJ2-7; a possible D gene is TRBD1 (5 bases). V was trimmed by 9 bases and J by 3 bases, leaving 9 bases between them. This CDR3 is 11 amino acids long. Germline V gives CDR1 MDHEN, CDR2 SYDVKM.

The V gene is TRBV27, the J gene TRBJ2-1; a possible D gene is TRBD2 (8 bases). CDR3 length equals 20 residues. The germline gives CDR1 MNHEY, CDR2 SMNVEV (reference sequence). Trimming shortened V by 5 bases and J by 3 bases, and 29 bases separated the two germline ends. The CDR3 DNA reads TGTGCCAGCAGTCGCCGATCACAGGGGTCGGGAGGGCTATTCTACAATGAGCAGTTCTTC. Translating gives CASSRRSQGSGGLFYNEQFF.

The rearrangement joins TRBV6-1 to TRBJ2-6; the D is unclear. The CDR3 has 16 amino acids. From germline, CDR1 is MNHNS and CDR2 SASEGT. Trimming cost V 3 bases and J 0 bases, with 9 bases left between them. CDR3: CASSDRSSSGANVLTF. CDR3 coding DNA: TGTGCCAGCAGTGACAGATCAAGCTCTGGGGCCAACGTCCTGACTTTC.

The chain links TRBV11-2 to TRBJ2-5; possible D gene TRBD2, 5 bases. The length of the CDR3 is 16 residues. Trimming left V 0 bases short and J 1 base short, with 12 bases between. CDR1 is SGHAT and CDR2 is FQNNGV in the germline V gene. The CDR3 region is CASSLDAGMIQETQYF. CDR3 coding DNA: TGTGCCAGCAGCTTAGATGCGGGTATGATCCAAGAGACCCAGTACTTC.

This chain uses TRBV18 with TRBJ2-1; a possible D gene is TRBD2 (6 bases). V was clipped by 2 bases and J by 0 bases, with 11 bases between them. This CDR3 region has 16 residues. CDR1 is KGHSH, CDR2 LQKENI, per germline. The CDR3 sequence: CASSPNAGSSYNEQFF. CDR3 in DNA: TGTGCCAGCTCACCAAACGCCGGGAGCTCCTACAATGAGCAGTTCTTC.

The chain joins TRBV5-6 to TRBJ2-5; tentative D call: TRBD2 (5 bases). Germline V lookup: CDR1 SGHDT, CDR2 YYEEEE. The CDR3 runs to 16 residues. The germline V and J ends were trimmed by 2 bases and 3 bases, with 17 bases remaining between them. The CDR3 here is CASSLRQLALKETQYF. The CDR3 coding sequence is TGTGCCAGCAGCTTACGGCAGCTAGCTTTGAAAGAGACCCAGTACTTC.

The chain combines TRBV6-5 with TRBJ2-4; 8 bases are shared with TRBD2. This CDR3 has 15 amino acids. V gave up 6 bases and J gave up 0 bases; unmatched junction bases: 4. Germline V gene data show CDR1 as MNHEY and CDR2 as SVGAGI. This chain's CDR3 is CASRIAGPAKNIQYF. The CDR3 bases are TGTGCCAGCAGAATAGCGGGACCAGCCAAAAACATTCAGTACTTC.

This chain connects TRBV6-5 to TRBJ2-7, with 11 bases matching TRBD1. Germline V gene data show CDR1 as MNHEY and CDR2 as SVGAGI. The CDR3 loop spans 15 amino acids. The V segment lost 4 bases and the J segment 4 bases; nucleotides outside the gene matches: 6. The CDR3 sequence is CASSSTGTGGYEQYF. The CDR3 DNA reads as TGTGCCAGCAGTTCGACCGGGACAGGGGGTTACGAGCAGTACTTC.

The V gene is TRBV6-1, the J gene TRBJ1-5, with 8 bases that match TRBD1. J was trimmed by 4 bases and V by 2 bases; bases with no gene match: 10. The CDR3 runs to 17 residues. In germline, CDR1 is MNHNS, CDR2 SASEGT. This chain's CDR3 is CASSEKKDRATNQPQHF. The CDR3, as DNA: TGTGCCAGCAGTGAAAAAAAGGACAGGGCCACTAATCAGCCCCAGCATTTT.

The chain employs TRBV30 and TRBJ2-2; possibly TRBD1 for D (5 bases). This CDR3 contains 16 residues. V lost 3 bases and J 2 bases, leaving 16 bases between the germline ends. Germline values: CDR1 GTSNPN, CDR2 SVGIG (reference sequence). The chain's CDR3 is CAWSEPQTDNTGELFF. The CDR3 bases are TGTGCCTGGAGCGAACCTCAGACAGATAACACCGGGGAGCTGTTTTTT.

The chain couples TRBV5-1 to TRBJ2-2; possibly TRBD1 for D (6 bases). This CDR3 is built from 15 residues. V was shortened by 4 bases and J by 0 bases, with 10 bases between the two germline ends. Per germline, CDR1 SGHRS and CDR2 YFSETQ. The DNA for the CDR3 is TGCGCCAGCAGCCGCGGACAGTCGAACACCGGGGAGCTGTTTTTT. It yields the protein CASSRGQSNTGELFF.

CDR3 protein: CASSGTPNYYGYTF. CDR3 DNA sequence: TGTGCCAGCAGTGGGACACCTAATTACTATGGCTACACCTTC. The V call is TRBV2, the J call TRBJ1-2, with D possibly matching TRBD1 (5 bases). CDR1 is SNHLY, CDR2 FYNNEI, per germline. Trimming left V 4 bases short and J 3 bases short, with 12 bases between. This CDR3 has 14 amino acids.

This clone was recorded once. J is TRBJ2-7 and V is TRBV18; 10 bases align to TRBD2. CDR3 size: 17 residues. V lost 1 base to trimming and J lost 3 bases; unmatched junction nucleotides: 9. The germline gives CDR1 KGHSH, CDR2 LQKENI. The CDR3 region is CASSPRDASGGFYEQYF. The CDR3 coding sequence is TGTGCCAGCTCACCACGAGATGCTAGCGGGGGATTCTACGAGCAGTACTTC. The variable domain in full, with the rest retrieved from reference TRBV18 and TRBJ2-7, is NAGVMQNPRHLVRRRGQEARLRCSPMKGHSHVYWYRQLPEEGLKFMVYLQKENIIDESGMPKERFSAEFPKEGPSILRIQQVVRGDSAAYFCASSPRDASGGFYEQYFGPGTRLTVT.

The CDR3 spells CASSPGLAVDYEQYF. The CDR3 nucleotides read TGCGCCAGCTCCCCGGGACTAGCGGTGGACTACGAGCAGTACTTC. The chain is built from TRBV5-1 and TRBJ2-7, with 11 bases that match TRBD2. This CDR3 is built from 15 residues. Germline lookup yields CDR1 SGHRS and CDR2 YFSETQ. The trim removed 7 bases at V and 3 bases at J, leaving 9 bases unmatched. The full variable domain, completed using reference TRBV5-1 and TRBJ2-7, is KAGVTQTPRYLIKTRGQQVTLSCSPISGHRSVSWYQQTPGQGLQFLFEYFSETQRNKGNFPGRFSGRQFSNSRSEMNVSTLELGDSALYLCASSPGLAVDYEQYFGPGTRLTVT.

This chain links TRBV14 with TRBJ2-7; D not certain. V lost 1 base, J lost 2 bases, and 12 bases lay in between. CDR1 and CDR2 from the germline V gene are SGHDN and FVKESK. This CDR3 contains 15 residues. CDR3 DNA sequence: TGTGCCAGCAGCCAAGTCGCACAGTACCCCTACGAGCAGTACTTC. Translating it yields CASSQVAQYPYEQYF.

The CDR3 DNA is TGTGCCAGCAGCTATGGCGGTTCCTACGAGCAGTACTTC. Translated, it gives CASSYGGSYEQYF. The gene calls are TRBV7-9 and TRBJ2-7, with unresolved D. V was shortened by 4 bases and J by 1 base, with 8 bases between the two germline ends. The CDR3 consists of 13 residues. CDR1 and CDR2 from the germline V gene are SEHNR and FQNEAQ (reference sequence).

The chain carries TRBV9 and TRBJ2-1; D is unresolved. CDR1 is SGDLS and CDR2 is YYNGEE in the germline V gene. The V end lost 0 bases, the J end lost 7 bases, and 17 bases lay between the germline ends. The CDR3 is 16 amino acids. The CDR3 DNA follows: TGTGCCAGCAGCGTAGGCGCTCTAAGCCTGACAAATGAGCAGTTCTTC. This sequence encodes CASSVGALSLTNEQFF.

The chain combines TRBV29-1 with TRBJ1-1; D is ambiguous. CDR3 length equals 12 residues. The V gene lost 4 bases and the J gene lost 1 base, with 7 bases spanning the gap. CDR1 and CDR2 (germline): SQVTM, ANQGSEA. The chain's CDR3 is CSVAGWNTEAFF. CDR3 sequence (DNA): TGCAGCGTTGCGGGATGGAACACTGAAGCTTTCTTT.

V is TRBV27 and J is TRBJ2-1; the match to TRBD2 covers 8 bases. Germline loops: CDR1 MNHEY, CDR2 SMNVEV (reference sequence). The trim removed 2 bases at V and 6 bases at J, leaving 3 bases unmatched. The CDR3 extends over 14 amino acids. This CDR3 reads CASSLEGLVNEQFF. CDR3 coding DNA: TGTGCCAGCAGTTTAGAGGGACTAGTCAATGAGCAGTTCTTC.

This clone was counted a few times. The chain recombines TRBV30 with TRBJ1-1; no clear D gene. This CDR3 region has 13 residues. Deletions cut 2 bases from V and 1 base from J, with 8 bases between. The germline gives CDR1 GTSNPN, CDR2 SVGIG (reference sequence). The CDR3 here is CAWSSTPNTEAFF. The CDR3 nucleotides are TGTGCCTGGAGTTCGACACCGAACACTGAAGCTTTCTTT. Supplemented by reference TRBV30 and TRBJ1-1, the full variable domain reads SQTIHQWPATLVQPVGSPLSLECTVEGTSNPNLYWYRQAAGRGLQLLFYSVGIGQISSEVPQNLSASRPQDRQFILSSKKLLLSDSGFYLCAWSSTPNTEAFFGQGTRLTVV.

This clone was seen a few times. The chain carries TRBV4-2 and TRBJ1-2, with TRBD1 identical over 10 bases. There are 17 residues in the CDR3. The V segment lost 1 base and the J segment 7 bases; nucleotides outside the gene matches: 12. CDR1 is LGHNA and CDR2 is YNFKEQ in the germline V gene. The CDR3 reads CASSQVGTGVTGGGYTF. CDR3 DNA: TGTGCCAGCAGCCAAGTAGGGACAGGGGTAACGGGCGGTGGCTACACCTTC.

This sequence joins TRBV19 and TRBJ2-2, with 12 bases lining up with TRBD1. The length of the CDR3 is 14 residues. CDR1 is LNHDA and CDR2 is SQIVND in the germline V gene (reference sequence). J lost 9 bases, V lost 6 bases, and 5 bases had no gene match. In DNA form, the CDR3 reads TGTGCCAGTAGAGGGACAGGGGGCTTGCGGGAGCTGTTTTTT. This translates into CASRGTGGLRELFF.

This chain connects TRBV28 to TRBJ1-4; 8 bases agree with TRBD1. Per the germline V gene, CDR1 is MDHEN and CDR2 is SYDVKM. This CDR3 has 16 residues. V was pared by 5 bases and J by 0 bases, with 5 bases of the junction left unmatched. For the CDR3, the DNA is TGTGCCAGCAGTCACCCGGACAGGGCAACTAATGAAAAACTGTTTTTT. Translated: CASSHPDRATNEKLFF.

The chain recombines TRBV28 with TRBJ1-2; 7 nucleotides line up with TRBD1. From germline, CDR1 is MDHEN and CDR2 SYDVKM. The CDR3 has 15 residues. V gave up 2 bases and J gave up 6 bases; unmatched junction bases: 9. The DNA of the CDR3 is TGTGCCAGCAGTTTAACAGGGGTTGTCGTGGATGGCTACACCTTC. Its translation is CASSLTGVVVDGYTF.

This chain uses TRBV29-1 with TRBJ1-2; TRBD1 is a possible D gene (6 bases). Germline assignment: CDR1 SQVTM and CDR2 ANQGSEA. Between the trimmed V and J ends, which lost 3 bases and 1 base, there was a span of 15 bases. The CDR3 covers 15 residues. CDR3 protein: CSVEGWTELNYGYTF. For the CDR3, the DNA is TGCAGCGTTGAGGGCTGGACAGAGCTTAACTATGGCTACACCTTC.

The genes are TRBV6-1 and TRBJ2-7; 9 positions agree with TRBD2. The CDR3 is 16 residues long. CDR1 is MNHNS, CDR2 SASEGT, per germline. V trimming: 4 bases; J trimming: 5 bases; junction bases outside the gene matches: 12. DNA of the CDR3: TGTGCCAGCAGTGCCAGGGTAGCGGGAGCTCCCCACGAGCAGTACTTC. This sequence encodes CASSARVAGAPHEQYF.

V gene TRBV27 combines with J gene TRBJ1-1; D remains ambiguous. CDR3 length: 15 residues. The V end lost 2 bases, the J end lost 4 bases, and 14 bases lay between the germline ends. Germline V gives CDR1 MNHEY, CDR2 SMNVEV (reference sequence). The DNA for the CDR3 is TGTGCCAGCAGTTTACTTTGGGGAGGCGGCACTGAAGCTTTCTTT. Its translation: CASSLLWGGGTEAFF.